This passage covers 4 T cell receptor beta chains from one sample sequenced in a study of CD8+CD57+ T cells in acquired aplastic anemia. TCR beta VDJ and CDR3 profiles were obtained from a genomic DNA template. TCRdb processed the reads anew with MiXCR; each CDR3 protein has one entry. The table has about 180,000 distinct CDR3 sequences, approximately 46% seen once; the top ten hold about 2.9%. The sample consisted of sorted CD4+, CD8+, or CD8+CD57+ T cells (not recorded which) from PBMCs. Source of these receptors: a human donor in good health.

The gene calls are TRBV6-2 or TRBV6-3 and TRBJ1-5; D is unresolved. Germline CDR1 reads MNHEY; CDR2 reads SVGEGT. Trimming took off 1 base at V and 1 base at J, with 8 bases between the two ends. This CDR3 contains 15 residues. Written as DNA, the CDR3 is TGTGCCAGCAGTTACTTCGGCACCAGCAATCAGCCCCAGCATTTT. Amino acids: CASSYFGTSNQPQHF.

This chain uses TRBV7-6 with TRBJ2-2; 7 positions match TRBD1. This CDR3 has 15 amino acids. Germline CDR1 SGHVS, CDR2 FNYEAQ. J lost 5 bases, V lost 1 base, and 4 bases had no gene match. DNA of the CDR3: TGTGCCAGCAGCTTAGGACAGGGATGGACCGGGGAGCTGTTTTTT. Residues: CASSLGQGWTGELFF.

This chain links TRBV12-3 or TRBV12-4 with TRBJ2-3, with a weak D call TRBD1 (6 bases). V was trimmed by 8 bases and J by 12 bases, leaving 15 bases between them. The CDR3 totals 11 residues. The CDR3 DNA follows: TGTGCCAGCGCCACAGGGTTCACACAGTATTTT. Translation: CASATGFTQYF.

The V and J genes are TRBV20-1 and TRBJ2-1; D is unresolved. V shed 0 bases and J shed 4 bases, with 16 bases lying between them. There are 16 residues in the CDR3. Germline lookup yields CDR1 DFQATT and CDR2 SNEGSKA (reference sequence). The CDR3 region is CSARDGTSANYNEQFF. The CDR3 nucleotides are TGCAGTGCTAGAGATGGAACCAGCGCTAATTACAATGAGCAGTTCTTC.